These T cell receptor beta chains were read from a single sample in a study of vaccination effects on CD4 cells after COVID-19. Antigen specificity for these receptors is unknown. Repertoires were generated with immunoSEQ multiplex PCR, while TCRdb's copy carries only in-frame clones and drops some. The sample has fewer than 30,000 clones, 75% to 85% seen once. The sample here was CD4+ T cells from PBMCs cultured with SARS-CoV-2 spike peptides, taken before COVID-19 vaccination. The receptors shown here come from a human donor who received a COVID-19 vaccine. Both conserved end residues are part of each CDR3. The D gene is left open where the match is weak. The listing skips clone size in some rows; elsewhere it reads once, few, many or a size class.

NA NA TRBJ1-6 TRBV7-2 TGTGCCAGCAGCATCATGACCTCCAGTTCACCCCTCCACTTT CASSIMTSSSPLHF
few NA TRBJ1-4 TRBV10-1 TGCGCCAGTAGGGGCTGGGGCGCAACTAATGAAAAACTGTTTTTT CASRGWGATNEKLFF
NA NA TRBJ2-1 TRBV12-2 TGTGCAAGTCGCTTAATCCCGGGGGGGGCCTACAATGAGCAGTTCTTC CASRLIPGGAYNEQFF
NA TRBD2 TRBJ2-3 TRBV6-6 TGTGCCAGCAGTTACCAAGCGGGAAGCATGTCAGATACGCAGTATTTT CASSYQAGSMSDTQYF
NA NA TRBJ1-4 TRBV19 TGTGCCAGTAGTGCCGTGGGGTCTCCAACTAATGAAAAACTGTTTTTT CASSAVGSPTNEKLFF
NA TRBD1 TRBJ2-5 TRBV19 TGTGCCAGTATCCGGGACAGGGTTGGGGAGACCCAGTACTTC CASIRDRVGETQYF
once NA TRBJ1-6 TRBV5-1 TGCGCCAGCAGCCCCTCGGAGGATTCACCCCTCCACTTT CASSPSEDSPLHF
NA NA TRBJ1-5 TRBV19 TGTGCCAGCAGTGTCGGGGCAGATCCGTATCAGCCCCAGCATTTT CASSVGADPYQPQHF
NA TRBD1 TRBJ2-5 TRBV28 TGTGCCAGCAGTCGGGCAGGGGGCACCTCCGATCAAGAGACCCAGTACTTC CASSRAGGTSDQETQYF
NA NA TRBJ2-1 TRBV9 TGTGCCAGCAGCGTAAGGAATGAGCAGTTCTTC CASSVRNEQFF
NA NA TRBJ2-5 TRBV4-1 TGCGCCAGCAGCCAAGCGGGCCTGGCAGGAGAGACCCAGTACTTC CASSQAGLAGETQYF
NA TRBD1 TRBJ2-3 TRBV6-1 TGTGCCAGCAGTGCAGCGACAGGGGTACTCACAGATACGCAGTATTTT CASSAATGVLTDTQYF
NA NA TRBJ1-1 TRBV7-3 TGTGCCAGCAGCTCCCAAGGGGCAGAGGGGGCTTTCTTT CASSSQGAEGAFF
NA NA TRBJ1-1 TRBV2 TGTGCCAGCAGTGCTAGGGCGGGGGCCACTGAAGCTTTCTTT CASSARAGATEAFF
NA NA TRBJ2-1 TRBV19 TGTGCCAGTAGTATAGGGTGGCGTGGTAAGAGCTCCTACAATGAGCAGTTCTTC CASSIGWRGKSSYNEQFF
NA TRBD2 TRBJ2-7 TRBV14 TGTGCCAGCAGCCAAAGCGGGGGGAGGTCACGTCAGTACTTC CASSQSGGRSRQYF
NA NA TRBJ1-2 TRBV2 TGTGCCAGCAGTTACGACCGCTATGGCTACACCTTC CASSYDRYGYTF
NA NA TRBJ1-2 TRBV7-2 TGTGCCAGCAGCTTAGGTTTTCCGAACTATGGCTACACCTTC CASSLGFPNYGYTF
NA NA TRBJ2-3 TRBV11-2 TGTGCCAGCAGCTTAGCGGGCAGGGCCCTCACAGATACGCAGTATTTT CASSLAGRALTDTQYF
NA NA TRBJ1-6 TRBV27 TGTGCCAGCAGTTTATGGGGGGGGTATCGTAATTCACCCCTCCACTTT CASSLWGGYRNSPLHF
NA NA TRBJ1-1 TRBV28 TGTGCCAGCAGCCCGAGGGAGCCCACTGAAGCTTTCTTT CASSPREPTEAFF
NA TRBD2 TRBJ2-1 TRBV18 TGTGCCAGCTCACTCTCACTAGCGAGCTACAATGAGCAGTTCTTC CASSLSLASYNEQFF
NA NA TRBJ1-5 TRBV12-3/TRBV12-4 TGTGCCAGCAGTGTGCGCAATCAGCCCCAGCATTTT CASSVRNQPQHF
NA NA TRBJ1-6 TRBV30 TGTGCCTGCCGGGCTTCGAGCTCCTATAATTCACCCCTCCACTTT CACRASSSYNSPLHF
NA TRBD2 TRBJ2-3 TRBV4-3 TGCGCCAGCAGCCATATAGGGGGTACTAGCGGGGGGGTAGGGGCGCAGTATTTT CASSHIGGTSGGVGAQYF
NA NA TRBJ2-7 TRBV28 TGTGCCAGCAGCTCGGACAAAGGACACGAGCAGTACTTC CASSSDKGHEQYF
NA NA TRBJ1-4 TRBV7-2 TGTGCCAGCAGCTTATTCCCAGGGGTGGAAAAACTGTTTTTT CASSLFPGVEKLFF
NA NA TRBJ1-6 TRBV19 TGTGCCAGTAGTATACAGGGACGGAATTCACCCCTCCACTTT CASSIQGRNSPLHF
NA NA TRBJ2-3 TRBV30 TGTGCCTGGAGTAGGGTAGGGGGCACAGATACGCAGTATTTT CAWSRVGGTDTQYF
NA NA TRBJ1-5 TRBV28 TGTGCCAGCAGTTTGCGGGGAGGTATAGGGGGTCAGCCCCAGCATTTT CASSLRGGIGGQPQHF
NA NA TRBJ1-1 TRBV5-6 TGTGCCAGCAGCTTGTGGGGGAAGAACACTGAAGCTTTCTTT CASSLWGKNTEAFF
NA NA TRBJ1-2 TRBV6-5 TGTGCCAGCAGGCGGCCCCACGGTAACTATGGCTACACCTTC CASRRPHGNYGYTF
NA NA TRBJ1-1 TRBV3-1/TRBV3-2 TGTGCCAGCAGCCACGGCAGGAGTGAAGCTTTCTTT CASSHGRSEAFF
NA TRBD1 TRBJ1-6 TRBV19 TGTGCCAGTAGTGACCCGGGACAGGGACGTTCACCCCTCCACTTT CASSDPGQGRSPLHF
NA NA TRBJ2-5 TRBV20-1 TGCAGTGCTGCACACCGGTACTTC CSAAHRYF
NA NA TRBJ1-1 TRBV9 TGTGCCAGCAGCGTAGGGACAAACACTGAAGCTTTCTTT CASSVGTNTEAFF
NA NA TRBJ1-4 TRBV7-8 TGTGCCAGCAGCCGTACAGAGAATGAAAAACTGTTTTTT CASSRTENEKLFF
NA TRBD1 TRBJ1-2 TRBV7-2 TGTGCCAGCAGCTTAGCGGGACCGCGACAGGGGAACTATGGCTACACCTTC CASSLAGPRQGNYGYTF